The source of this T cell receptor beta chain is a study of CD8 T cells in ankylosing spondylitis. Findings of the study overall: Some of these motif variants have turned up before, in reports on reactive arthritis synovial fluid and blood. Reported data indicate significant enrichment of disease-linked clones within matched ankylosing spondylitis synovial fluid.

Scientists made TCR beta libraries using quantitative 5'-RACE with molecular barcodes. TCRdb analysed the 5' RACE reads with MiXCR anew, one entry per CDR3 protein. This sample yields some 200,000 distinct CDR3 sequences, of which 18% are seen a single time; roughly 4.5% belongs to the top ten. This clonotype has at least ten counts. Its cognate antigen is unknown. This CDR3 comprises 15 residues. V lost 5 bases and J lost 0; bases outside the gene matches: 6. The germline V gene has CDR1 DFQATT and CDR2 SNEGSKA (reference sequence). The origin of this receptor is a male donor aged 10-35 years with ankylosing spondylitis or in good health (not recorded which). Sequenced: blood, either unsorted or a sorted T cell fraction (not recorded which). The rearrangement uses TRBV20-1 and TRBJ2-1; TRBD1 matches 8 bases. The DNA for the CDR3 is TGCAGTGCTTCAGGGGGCCTTGGCTCCTACAATGAGCAGTTCTTC. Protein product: CSASGGLGSYNEQFF.